These 17 T cell receptor beta chains came from one sample sequenced in a study of neoadjuvant anti-PD-1 for oral cavity cancer. Generated by immunoSEQ multiplex PCR, the TCRdb table keeps only in-frame clones and is missing some. This sample carries about 8,000 clones, approximately 70% of them seen once, and the ten largest clones take around 2.8%. The time point here: after neoadjuvant nivolumab, at surgical resection. This specimen consisted of PBMCs, obtained after nivolumab (anti-PD-1) treatment. The receptors shown here come from a person aged 35 to 85 with oral cavity squamous cell carcinoma.

The DNA of the CDR3 is TGTGCCAGCAGCTCGGGATTGTACGAGCAGTACTTC. Protein product: CASSSGLYEQYF. The genes are TRBV5-4 and TRBJ2-7, with D perhaps matching TRBD2 (5 bases). Germline CDR1 and CDR2: SGHNT and YYREEE (reference sequence). CDR3 size: 12 residues. V gave up 3 bases and J gave up 4 bases, with 8 bases separating them.

The chain joins TRBV7-2 to TRBJ1-6; D perhaps matches TRBD1 (6 bases). V lost 5 bases and J lost 7, with 12 bases in between. The CDR3 runs to 14 residues. Germline V CDR1 and CDR2: SGHTA, FQGNSA. In nucleotides, the CDR3 is TGTGCCAGCAGCATCACAGGGCGCAATTCACCCCTCCACTTT. The encoded protein is CASSITGRNSPLHF.

The chain joins TRBV11-2 to TRBJ2-1, with 8 bases lining up with TRBD2. Trimming removed 1 base from V and 15 bases from J; junction bases left unmatched: 8. Germline CDR1 reads SGHAT; CDR2 reads FQNNGV. The CDR3 totals 13 residues. CDR3: CASSLAGGGGPFF. CDR3 DNA: TGTGCCAGCAGCTTAGCCGGGGGCGGGGGGCCGTTCTTC.

V is TRBV7-9 and J is TRBJ1-2; no firm D call. Trimming left V 4 bases short and J 4 bases short, with 16 bases between. Germline CDR1 is SEHNR and CDR2 is FQNEAQ (reference sequence). The CDR3 covers 15 residues. The CDR3 is CASSSHRTGSYGYTF. The CDR3 DNA is TGTGCCAGCAGCTCCCATCGGACTGGATCCTATGGCTACACCTTC.

This clone was recorded a few times. This rearrangement joins TRBV15 to TRBJ2-1; 9 nucleotides match TRBD2. Germline V gene data show CDR1 as LNHNV and CDR2 as YYDKDF (reference sequence). V dropped 1 base and J dropped 8; count of bases not matched to a gene: 9. The CDR3 totals 16 residues. CDR3: CATSRGTPGLAHEQFF. The CDR3 nucleotides are TGTGCCACCAGCAGAGGAACTCCGGGACTAGCACATGAGCAGTTCTTC.

This rearrangement joins TRBV2 to TRBJ1-5; 8 nucleotides agree with TRBD1. CDR3 size: 14 residues. V was clipped by 1 base and J by 9 bases; unmatched bases: 5. Germline V CDR1 and CDR2: SNHLY, FYNNEI. The CDR3 sequence: CASSEGQGRSPQHF. CDR3 coding DNA: TGTGCCAGCAGTGAAGGACAGGGGCGGTCGCCCCAGCATTTT.

This clone appeared a single time. The J gene is TRBJ2-7, the V gene TRBV9, with unresolved D. V lost 1 base, J lost 2 bases, and 13 bases lay in between. Germline CDR1 reads SGDLS; CDR2 reads YYNGEE. CDR3 length equals 15 residues. The CDR3 region is CASSVSRPTPYEQYF. The CDR3 region has the DNA TGTGCCAGCAGCGTAAGCCGGCCCACCCCCTACGAGCAGTACTTC.

The rearrangement joins TRBV29-1 to TRBJ2-5; D ambiguous. The germline V gene has CDR1 SQVTM and CDR2 ANQGSEA. The V end lost 8 bases, the J end lost 4 bases, and 14 bases lay between the germline ends. CDR3 size: 12 residues. CDR3 DNA sequence: TGCAGCCCCCGGCAGTTAATAGAGACCCAGTACTTC. Protein sequence: CSPRQLIETQYF.

The CDR3 here is CASRGLARDEQFF. The CDR3, as DNA: TGTGCCAGCCGGGGACTAGCGAGGGATGAGCAGTTCTTC. This chain uses TRBV2 with TRBJ2-1, with 10 positions matching TRBD2. The CDR3 sequence is 13 residues long. CDR1 SNHLY and CDR2 FYNNEI come from the germline V gene. V was pared by 8 bases and J by 8 bases, with 6 bases of the junction left unmatched.

The chain carries TRBV7-9 and TRBJ2-3; a possible D gene is TRBD2 (6 bases). V was trimmed by 3 bases and J by 2 bases, leaving 15 bases between them. The CDR3 runs to 16 residues. CDR1 and CDR2 (germline): SEHNR, FQNEAQ (reference sequence). As DNA, the CDR3 is TGTGCCAGCAGCTTGACTAGACGACAAAACACAGATACGCAGTATTTT. Protein product: CASSLTRRQNTDTQYF.

The sample holds a few counts of this clone. The chain is built from TRBV28 and TRBJ2-7, with 8 bases that match TRBD2. The germline V gene encodes CDR1 MDHEN and CDR2 SYDVKM. The CDR3 is 16 residues long. Trimming at V came to 4 bases and at J to 2 bases, leaving 10 bases not matched to a gene. The CDR3 here is CASSSWGGGNPYEQYF. The CDR3 bases are TGTGCCAGCAGTTCCTGGGGCGGGGGGAACCCCTACGAGCAGTACTTC.

This rearrangement joins TRBV5-1 to TRBJ1-2, with D tentatively TRBD1 (5 bases). The length of the CDR3 is 14 residues. The germline V and J ends were trimmed by 4 bases and 2 bases, with 12 bases remaining between them. In germline, CDR1 is SGHRS, CDR2 YFSETQ. CDR3 nucleotide sequence: TGCGCCAGCAGCCCCGGACACACGAACTATGGCTACACCTTC. Amino acids: CASSPGHTNYGYTF.

This chain uses TRBV11-2 with TRBJ2-7; 9 bases agree with TRBD1. There are 12 residues in the CDR3. CDR1 and CDR2 from the germline V gene are SGHAT and FQNNGV. V lost 3 bases to trimming and J lost 10 bases; unmatched junction nucleotides: 4. CDR3 loop: CASSFPGQGQYF. For the CDR3, the DNA is TGTGCCAGCAGCTTTCCGGGACAGGGCCAGTACTTC.

The chain is built from TRBV6-6 and TRBJ2-1; 8 nucleotides match TRBD2. The CDR3 contains 15 residues. V dropped 8 bases and J dropped 5; count of bases not matched to a gene: 11. The germline V gene has CDR1 MNHNY and CDR2 SVGAGI (reference sequence). The CDR3 here is CASYPRGGLDNEQFF. The CDR3 DNA is TGTGCCAGCTACCCTCGGGGGGGCCTAGACAATGAGCAGTTCTTC.

The count of this clone is one. This chain joins TRBV14 and TRBJ2-7; 8 positions agree with TRBD1. The germline V gene has CDR1 SGHDN and CDR2 FVKESK. Trimming at V came to 2 bases and at J to 3 bases, leaving 12 bases not matched to a gene. The CDR3 is 17 amino acids. The CDR3 DNA reads as TGTGCCAGCAGCCAAAAAGCTCCCCGGACAGGGCTCTACGAGCAGTACTTC. Amino acid sequence: CASSQKAPRTGLYEQYF. The entire variable domain, with the rest obtained from reference TRBV14 and TRBJ2-7, is as follows: EAGVTQFPSHSVIEKGQTVTLRCDPISGHDNLYWYRRVMGKEIKFLLHFVKESKQDESGMPNNRFLAERTGGTYSTLKVQPAELEDSGVYFCASSQKAPRTGLYEQYFGPGTRLTVT.

J is TRBJ2-7 and V is TRBV7-2; 13 positions agree with TRBD2. Trimming took 5 bases from V and 5 from J; bases not matched to a gene: 3. Germline V gene lookup returns CDR1 SGHTA and CDR2 FQGNSA. This CDR3 has 14 amino acids. CDR3 sequence: CASSITSGGDEQYF. The CDR3, as DNA: TGTGCCAGCAGCATCACTAGCGGGGGGGACGAGCAGTACTTC.

The chain is built from TRBV2 and TRBJ1-3; D might be TRBD1 (5 bases). The germline V gene has CDR1 SNHLY and CDR2 FYNNEI. The CDR3 is made up of 12 amino acids. The V end was cut by 10 bases, the J end by 4 bases, with 11 bases between. The CDR3 loop reads CATPGTGNTIYF. The CDR3 DNA is TGTGCCACACCGGGGACGGGAAACACCATATATTTT.